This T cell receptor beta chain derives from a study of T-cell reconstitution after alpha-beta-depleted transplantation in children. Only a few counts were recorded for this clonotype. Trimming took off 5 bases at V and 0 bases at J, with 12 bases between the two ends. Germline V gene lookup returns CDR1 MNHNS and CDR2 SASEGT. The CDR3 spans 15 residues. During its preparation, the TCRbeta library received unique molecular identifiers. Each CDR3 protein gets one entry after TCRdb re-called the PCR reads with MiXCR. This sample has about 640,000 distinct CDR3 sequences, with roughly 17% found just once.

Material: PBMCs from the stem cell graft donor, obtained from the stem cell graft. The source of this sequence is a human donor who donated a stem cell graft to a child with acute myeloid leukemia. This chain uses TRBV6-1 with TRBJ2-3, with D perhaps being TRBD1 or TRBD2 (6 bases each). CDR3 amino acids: CASSKGGPSTDTQYF. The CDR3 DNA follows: TGTGCCAGCAGTAAGGGGGGTCCCAGCACAGATACGCAGTATTTT.